Listed below are T cell receptor beta chains from one sample, sequenced in a study of post-analysis software for immune sequencing data. One entry per CDR3 protein, called by TCRdb with MiXCR from the PCR reads. Of about 770,000 distinct CDR3 sequences detected, around 46% appear once; the ten largest clones hold roughly 4.9%. Sequenced material: blood. These TCRs come from a girl between 10 and 17 years old with multiple sclerosis. CDR3s leave out the opening cysteine and the closing phenylalanine or tryptophan. Size values are once, few and many counts, or a class for expanded clones, and some rows have none.

abundance	v_gene	CDR3aa
few	TRBV29-1	SVAEGEAF
-	TRBV5-1	ASSLDTGGRSYEQY
few	TRBV20-1	SASAGGLSTDTQY
-	TRBV4-3	ASSHGQGGQETQY
-	TRBV11-2	ASSPLAGHNEQF
few	TRBV29-1	SLSRAGFSYNEQF
-	TRBV27	ASSKGLAGVAYNEQF
-	TRBV13	ASSPRTGGKNIQY
-	TRBV6-6	ASKPGSYEQY
-	TRBV29-1	SVEAEGWCT
-	TRBV10-3	AIKGQRGDNEQF
-	TRBV9	ASSVGSGNYEQY
-	TRBV6-2/TRBV6-3	ASLTRDTVNTEAF
-	TRBV24-1	ATSDRGTRETQY
-	TRBV20-1	SARVPRLAGRDTQY
few	TRBV5-1	ASSSYSGPSYEQY
-	TRBV7-9	ASGTGYTEAF
few	TRBV7-9	ASSTAGEEQY
few	TRBV5-1	ASSSVAGGPTKQY
-	TRBV7-2	ASSLASRPRGILGYGYT
-	TRBV7-9	ASSAIAGGPDETQY
-	TRBV10-3	AISEGGPLSYNEQF
-	TRBV9	ASSVVAGAETQY
-	TRBV20-1	SARGELGYEQF
few	TRBV7-9	ASSTSQGNQETQY
-	TRBV6-5	ANRNSQGVYEQY
few	TRBV4-1	ASSSETSGFDEQF
-	TRBV20-1	SALGEGQLAGEKQF
-	TRBV4-1	ASSQDPMGSQETQY
-	TRBV5-5	ASSLVPRGVYNEQF
-	TRBV7-2	ASSPSSGGAAETQY
-	TRBV9	ASSNGPRGDYEQY
-	TRBV20-1	SARDLGGSSGVFRDTQY
-	TRBV29-1	SVKGSGTGAYEQY
-	TRBV28	ASSLIGLADNLDTQY
few	TRBV7-3	ASSLSGATSGKSYEQY
few	TRBV29-1	SVGRPEPSPSTDTQY
few	TRBV10-3	AISESRPTTDEQF
few	TRBV29-1	SVDFLGETQY
few	TRBV6-5	ATRNGGKETQY
-	TRBV10-3	AISEMAELSNEQF
-	TRBV7-2	ASSSQPLAGGNEQF
-	TRBV12-3/TRBV12-4	ASSFPSRPYEQY
-	TRBV7-2	TSSLGLGTDTQY